The 4 T cell receptor beta chains in this list originate from one sample, sequenced in a study of vaccination and CD4 T cells after COVID-19 (dated by TCRdb to between 2020 and 2023). Libraries were constructed by PCR. The sample was run on an Illumina iSeq 100. TCR sequencing of DNA from cultured CD4+ T cells used the Oncomine TCR Beta short-read assay at the Johns Hopkins FTIC core. The raw public data were reprocessed by TCRdb itself: fastp quality trimming at Q25, MiXCR clonotype calling, in-frame beta chains only. Identical CDR3 protein sequences are pooled into one entry, listed with their most common genes and DNA. In all, the sample holds more than 9,500 distinct CDR3 sequences, and over 50% of those were seen once. Together, the top ten hold approximately 10% of the sample. The sample's treatment or condition label, decoded: approximately 9-day PBMC culture with coronavirus spike peptide pools or control peptides (ViraFEST assay).

No antigen is known for these receptors. Sequenced sample: CD4+ T cells from blood, cultured in vitro. These receptors all stem from a human donor who had recovered from COVID-19.

This clonotype was recorded only once. V is TRBV20-1 and J is TRBJ1-6, with D perhaps matching TRBD1 (5 bases). The CDR3 extends over 19 amino acids. Germline lookup yields CDR1 DFQATT and CDR2 SNEGSKA (reference sequence). V was clipped by 6 bases and J by 0 bases, with 24 bases between them. This CDR3 is CSADPRGDPYSSYNSPLHF. DNA for the CDR3: TGCAGTGCAGACCCCCGGGGGGATCCTTATTCCTCCTATAATTCACCCCTCCACTTT.

Judged by abundance, this clonotype is medium-sized. The chain combines TRBV5-4 with TRBJ2-7, with D tentatively TRBD1 or TRBD2 (6 bases each). CDR3 length: 15 residues. Germline loops: CDR1 SGHNT, CDR2 YYREEE (reference sequence). V lost 4 bases and J lost 2, with 16 bases in between. The CDR3 is CASSPGGGGTYEQYF. The CDR3 nucleotides are TGTGCCAGCAGCCCCGGCGGAGGGGGGACCTACGAGCAGTACTTC.

This rearrangement joins TRBV6-5 to TRBJ2-7; D is undetermined. Trimming cost V 2 bases and J 0 bases, with 11 bases left between them. The CDR3 runs to 15 residues. Germline assignment: CDR1 MNHEY and CDR2 SVGAGI. The CDR3, as DNA: TGTGCCAGCAGTTACAGTGTTGGGAACTCCTACGAGCAGTACTTC. It yields the protein CASSYSVGNSYEQYF.

This chain joins TRBV27 and TRBJ2-2; 7 bases map to TRBD2. After removal of 7 bases from V and 1 base from J, the junction contained 6 bases not matched to a gene. The CDR3 is 15 amino acids. Looked up from germline, CDR1 is MNHEY and CDR2 is SMNVEV (reference sequence). The chain's CDR3 is CASIALAGNTGELFF. The CDR3 region has the DNA TGTGCCAGCATCGCATTAGCGGGGAACACCGGGGAGCTGTTTTTT.